A selection of T cell receptor beta chains follows, all from one sample in a study of PD-1 blockade in mismatch repair-deficient tumors. Data came from immunoSEQ multiplex PCR; TCRdb stores just in-frame clones and leaves some out. This sample has 120,000 or so clones, with about 88% found just once. The specimen was peripheral blood, collected 44 weeks after starting pembrolizumab. The source of these receptors is an adult with mismatch repair-deficient cancer. Each CDR3 is given with its conserved first and last residue. A D gene is named only where the DNA matches it firmly. Where a row states a size, it is once, few, many or the class of an expanded clone; other rows omit it.

clone size	V gene	D gene	J gene	CDR3 protein	CDR3 DNA
.	TRBV5-1	.	TRBJ1-2	CASSLYTGSNYGYTF	TGCGCCAGCAGCTTGTACACAGGGTCTAACTATGGCTACACCTTC
.	TRBV15	.	TRBJ1-2	CATSRDWGPSKGYGYTF	TGTGCCACCAGCAGAGACTGGGGTCCGTCAAAAGGGTATGGCTACACCTTC
.	TRBV19	.	TRBJ1-1	CASRLGIEAFF	TGTGCCAGTAGATTGGGGATTGAAGCTTTCTTT
.	TRBV10-2	.	TRBJ1-3	CASSESGGRSGNTIYF	TGCGCCAGCAGTGAGTCGGGGGGAAGGTCTGGAAACACCATATATTTT
.	TRBV5-5	TRBD2	TRBJ2-2	CASSLVLAGALTGELFF	TGTGCCAGCAGCTTGGTGCTAGCGGGAGCCCTCACCGGGGAGCTGTTTTTT
.	TRBV5-1	.	TRBJ2-7	CASRSTARVYEQYF	TGCGCCAGCAGATCGACAGCTAGGGTATACGAGCAGTACTTC
.	TRBV2	.	TRBJ2-5	CASSGWTGQAHETQYF	TGTGCCAGCAGTGGGTGGACGGGACAAGCGCACGAGACCCAGTACTTC
.	TRBV13	.	TRBJ2-7	CASSRGRNSYEQYF	TGTGCCAGCAGCCGGGGCCGGAACTCCTACGAGCAGTACTTC
.	TRBV27	.	TRBJ2-3	CASSAQVRTDTQYF	TGTGCCAGCAGTGCACAGGTTCGCACAGATACGCAGTATTTT
.	TRBV7-9	TRBD2	TRBJ2-1	CASRNGRVGEQDEQFF	TGTGCCAGCAGGAACGGGAGGGTAGGCGAACAGGATGAGCAGTTCTTC
.	TRBV7-9	TRBD2	TRBJ2-1	CASSPTILGLARNEQFF	TGTGCCAGCAGCCCAACTATTCTTGGACTAGCCCGCAATGAGCAGTTCTTC
.	TRBV4-1	.	TRBJ2-5	CASSQVGKTRHQETQYF	TGCGCCAGCAGCCAAGTTGGCAAGACTCGGCACCAAGAGACCCAGTACTTC
.	TRBV6-1	.	TRBJ1-5	CASSELGGYSNQPQHF	TGTGCCAGCAGTGAACTAGGGGGGTATAGCAATCAGCCCCAGCATTTT
medium-sized	TRBV19	.	TRBJ1-5	CASSRERQYASNQPQHF	TGTGCCAGTTCCCGTGAACGACAGTATGCGAGCAATCAGCCCCAGCATTTT
once	TRBV10-3	.	TRBJ2-1	CAISASWQGGYNEQFF	TGTGCCATCAGTGCGTCGTGGCAGGGGGGATACAATGAGCAGTTCTTC
few	TRBV27	TRBD2	TRBJ2-7	CASREGLASMEQYF	TGTGCCAGCAGGGAAGGACTAGCATCAATGGAGCAGTACTTC
.	TRBV29-1	TRBD2	TRBJ2-7	CSVGGSSYEQYF	TGCAGCGTTGGCGGGAGCTCCTACGAGCAGTACTTC
.	TRBV7-3	.	TRBJ2-7	CASRLDTSPYEQYF	TGTGCCAGCAGATTAGACACCTCACCCTACGAGCAGTACTTC
.	TRBV5-4	.	TRBJ2-2	CASSLGRKNTGELFF	TGTGCCAGCAGCTTGGGGCGAAAGAACACCGGGGAGCTGTTTTTT
.	TRBV7-2	TRBD1	TRBJ2-7	CASSRRGTGVAQYF	TGTGCCAGCAGCCGACGAGGGACAGGGGTCGCGCAGTACTTC
once	TRBV4-3	TRBD2	TRBJ2-7	CASSQALAESYEQYF	TGCGCCAGCAGCCAGGCTCTAGCGGAATCCTACGAGCAGTACTTC
.	TRBV30	.	TRBJ1-1	CAWSVSNMNTEAFF	TGTGCCTGGAGTGTATCCAATATGAACACTGAAGCTTTCTTT